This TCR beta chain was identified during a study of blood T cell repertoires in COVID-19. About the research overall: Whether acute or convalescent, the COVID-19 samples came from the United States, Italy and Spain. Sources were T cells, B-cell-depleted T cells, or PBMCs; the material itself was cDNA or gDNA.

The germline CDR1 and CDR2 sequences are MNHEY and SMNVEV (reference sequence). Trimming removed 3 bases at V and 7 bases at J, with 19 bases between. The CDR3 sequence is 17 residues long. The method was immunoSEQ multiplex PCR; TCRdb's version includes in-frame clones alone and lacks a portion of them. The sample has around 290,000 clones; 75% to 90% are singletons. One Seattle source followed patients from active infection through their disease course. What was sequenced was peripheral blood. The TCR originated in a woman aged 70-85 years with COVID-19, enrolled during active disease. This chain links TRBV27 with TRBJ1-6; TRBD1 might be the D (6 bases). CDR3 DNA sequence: TGTGCCAGCAGTTTTTCGGGGGGCTATATGAGGAATTCACCCCTCCACTTT. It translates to CASSFSGGYMRNSPLHF.